This TCR beta chain was recovered during a study of blood T cell repertoires in COVID-19. The CDR3 length is 14 residues. The germline V and J ends were trimmed by 2 bases and 2 bases, with 11 bases remaining between them. Germline V gives CDR1 GTSNPN, CDR2 SVGIG (reference sequence). In the original workflow: Amplified reference gene primers provided the basis for estimating nucleated cell counts. TCRdb's table, derived via immunoSEQ multiplex PCR, lists solely in-frame clones and lacks some. V, J and clone size reflect that table, while D and trimming were determined from the DNA. Altogether 250,000 to 350,000 clones are present, roughly 90% being singletons, with the ten largest covering about 2.2%.

Input material: peripheral blood. The clonotype was recovered from a woman in her 30s with COVID-19, enrolled during active disease. The chain joins TRBV30 to TRBJ2-3, with a possible D match to TRBD1 (6 bases). In DNA, the CDR3 is TGTGCCTGGAGTTGGGGGCAGTTCACAGATACGCAGTATTTT. Its translation: CAWSWGQFTDTQYF.